This T cell receptor (beta chain) was sequenced in a study of tumor-infiltrating lymphocytes in localized non-small cell lung cancer. About the study: Some samples were collected after neoadjuvant chemotherapy; smokers, never-smokers and several histologies were included.

CDR3 size: 15 residues. Looked up from germline, CDR1 is SGHRS and CDR2 is YFSETQ. Trimming took 0 bases from V and 0 from J, leaving 8 bases between them. General study points: IM1 and IM2 tumors showed no difference in T-cell fraction. Higher tumor T cell infiltration than in uninvolved lung was supported by TCRbeta sequencing. No link was found between tumor T-cell fraction and recurrence-free survival.

TCRdb's copy holds only in-frame clones and misses some; the assay was immunoSEQ multiplex PCR. The repertoire holds 9,500 to 15,000 clones, 85% to 90% seen once, with about 9.1% in the top ten. Details on this clone: Its antigen is currently unknown.

The receptor's source is a human donor with non-small cell lung cancer. The specimen sequenced was lung tumor tissue. The chain has TRBV5-1 and TRBJ2-3; D may be TRBD1 (5 bases). The CDR3 region is CASSLDGASTDTQYF. CDR3 in DNA: TGCGCCAGCAGCTTGGATGGGGCGAGCACAGATACGCAGTATTTT.